This is a list of T cell receptor beta chains from one sample in a study of T cell responses to AZD1222 COVID-19 vaccine. Clones were sequenced by immunoSEQ multiplex PCR, and TCRdb holds only the in-frame ones, with some missing. The table records under 200,000 clones, around 93% of them present only once. Sequences were derived from peripheral blood, sampled on day 0 of AZD1222 vaccination. These receptors all come from an adult in good health. Each CDR3 is given with its conserved first and last residue. Each record gives: D gene, V gene, CDR3 length, CDR3 protein. The D gene is left open where the match is weak.

NA	TRBV5-4	12	CASHASHNEQFF
TRBD2	TRBV5-1	22	CASSLLFLITSGSPNIGGELFF
NA	TRBV2	14	CASRAHEGNQPQHF
TRBD1	TRBV6-6	16	CASSYLPGTGYNEQFF
NA	TRBV21-1	16	CASSKGDGTAGNTIYF
NA	TRBV27	15	CASREATSRFYEQYF
TRBD1	TRBV14	14	CASNGQGVSYEQYF
NA	TRBV3-1/TRBV3-2	16	CASSLQPFWGQETQYF
TRBD2	TRBV30	15	CAWSGVRTGGPRQFF
TRBD1	TRBV3-1/TRBV3-2	17	CASSQQGWTGKNTEAFF
NA	TRBV2	16	CASGPRGRDSNQPQHF
TRBD1	TRBV20-1	13	CSASRQGGTEAFF
TRBD1	TRBV5-1	14	CASSPGTGLEKLFF
NA	TRBV9	9	CASSDEQYF
TRBD1	TRBV9	14	CASSEGQGGNEQFF
NA	TRBV13	13	CASSLGRVETQYF
NA	TRBV7-9	15	CASSLGTGSNEKLFF